The T cell receptor beta chain described here comes from a study of glioma-infiltrating T cells after dendritic cell vaccination. Time point here: after dendritic cell vaccination, including at tumor progression/relapse. Only patients with spare fresh-frozen tumor and over two years of follow-up were included. PBMC were collected before vaccination, two weeks after the third vaccination, and at progression. The method was immunoSEQ multiplex PCR; TCRdb's version includes in-frame clones alone and lacks a portion of them. This sample has 50,000 to 55,000 clones, with around nine tenths found just once. This CDR3 spans 12 amino acids. The V end lost 5 bases, the J end lost 3 bases, and 8 bases lay between the germline ends. Germline V gives CDR1 MDHEN, CDR2 SYDVKM.

This TCR was sampled from a human donor with glioblastoma. The chain has TRBV28 and TRBJ2-7; perhaps TRBD1 as D (6 bases). Sequenced here: blood, sampled after dendritic cell vaccination. CDR3 residues: CASSPQGYEQYF. The CDR3 nucleotides read TGTGCCAGCAGTCCACAGGGCTACGAGCAGTACTTC.